These 6 T cell receptor beta chains came from one sample sequenced in a study of shared clonotypes between healthy human individuals (dated by TCRdb to about 2020). The library was generated by the immunoSEQ multiplex PCR assay. This immuneACCESS table, as held by TCRdb, lists in-frame sequences with V and J called but not all clones. Of the missing ones, under half trace to an unresolved V gene in checked studies; the others have no known cause. The sample data list under 1,100,000 clones, and approximately 80% of these were observed just once. Jointly, the top ten make up roughly 0.62% of the sample. Sequencing input: memory CD4+ T cells from PBMCs. This specimen's cell subset or site label, interpreted: CD45RA-negative fraction. All receptors come from a man aged 18 to 29 in good health. Some clones in this sample may be carry-over from other donors' samples.

DNA for the CDR3: TGTGCCAGTATCCGACAGGGGGGTAGCAATCAGCCCCAGCATTTT. The encoded protein is CASIRQGGSNQPQHF. J is TRBJ1-5 and V is TRBV19; TRBD1 agrees at 9 bases. The CDR3 loop spans 15 amino acids. The J segment lost 0 bases and the V segment lost 7 bases, leaving 4 bases of the junction unmatched. Per germline, CDR1 LNHDA and CDR2 SQIVND (reference sequence).

This chain connects TRBV7-3 to TRBJ2-5; 7 nucleotides agree with TRBD1. The CDR3 sequence is 14 residues long. Germline-derived CDR1 and CDR2 are SGHTA and FQGTGA. Losses at the gene ends were 5 bases for V and 1 base for J; bases not matched to a gene: 4. CDR3 in DNA: TGTGCCAGCAGCCCCGACAGGGTCCAAGAGACCCAGTACTTC. Translation: CASSPDRVQETQYF.

This clone was seen once. V gene TRBV28 combines with J gene TRBJ1-2; 7 bases agree with TRBD1. The CDR3 contains 14 residues. Per the germline V gene, CDR1 is MDHEN and CDR2 is SYDVKM. V shed 8 bases, J shed 7 bases, and the junction held 13 bases outside the gene matches. CDR3 region: CASYQTPRGFGYTF. DNA for the CDR3: TGTGCCAGCTACCAAACGCCCAGGGGGTTTGGCTACACCTTC.

The rearrangement joins TRBV18 to TRBJ2-7, with 7 nucleotides matching TRBD2. With V trimmed by 3 bases and J by 6 bases, 14 bases remained unmatched. CDR1 is KGHSH and CDR2 is LQKENI in the germline V gene. CDR3 length equals 16 residues. The CDR3 nucleotides are TGTGCCAGCTCACCGAGGCTAGCGGAGAGTGAGGCCGAGCAGTACTTC. The encoded protein is CASSPRLAESEAEQYF.

The chain links TRBV5-6 to TRBJ1-1; a weak D match, TRBD1 (6 bases). V lost 4 bases and J 4 bases, leaving 23 bases between the germline ends. The CDR3 contains 17 residues. Germline V CDR1 and CDR2: SGHDT, YYEEEE. The CDR3: CASSDSRIGGLSTEAFF. The CDR3, as DNA: TGTGCCAGCAGCGACTCAAGGATCGGGGGGCTTAGCACTGAAGCTTTCTTT.

This chain uses TRBV12-2 with TRBJ2-4. TRBV12-2 is designated a pseudogene. The length of the CDR3 is 13 residues. The chain's CDR3 is CASRWGKENIQYF. The CDR3 coding sequence is TGTGCAAGTCGCTGGGGTAAGGAAAACATTCAGTACTTC.